Listed here is a single TCR beta chain. This sample is part of a study of cytomegalovirus exposure and HLA in healthy donors. This CDR3 spans 15 amino acids. CDR1 and CDR2 from the germline V gene are LGHNA and YSLEER. V lost 2 bases to trimming and J lost 3 bases, with 14 bases between them. PCR was performed using 60 Vbeta and 13 Jbeta primers. The table came from immunoSEQ multiplex PCR; TCRdb's copy has only in-frame clones and leaves some out. The sample gives approximately 110,000 clones, roughly four fifths of which show up once; around 14% is in the top ten. This TCR was recovered from a woman aged 60-75 years in good health and CMV-seropositive. The genes are TRBV4-3 and TRBJ2-7; D unresolved. The sample was PBMCs. The chain's CDR3 is CASSQSLASYYEQYF. The CDR3 DNA reads TGCGCCAGCAGCCAATCTTTGGCCAGTTACTACGAGCAGTACTTC.